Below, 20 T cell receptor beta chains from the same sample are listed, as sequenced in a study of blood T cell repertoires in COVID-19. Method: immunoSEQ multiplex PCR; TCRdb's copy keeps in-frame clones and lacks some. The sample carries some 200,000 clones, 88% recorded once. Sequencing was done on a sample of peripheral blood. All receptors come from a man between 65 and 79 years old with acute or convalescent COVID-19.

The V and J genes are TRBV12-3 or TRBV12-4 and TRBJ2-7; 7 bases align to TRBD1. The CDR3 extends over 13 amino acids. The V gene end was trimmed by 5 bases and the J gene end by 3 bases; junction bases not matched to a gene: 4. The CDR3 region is CASSRDSHYEQYF. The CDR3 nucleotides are TGTGCCAGCAGTCGGGACAGCCACTACGAGCAGTACTTC.

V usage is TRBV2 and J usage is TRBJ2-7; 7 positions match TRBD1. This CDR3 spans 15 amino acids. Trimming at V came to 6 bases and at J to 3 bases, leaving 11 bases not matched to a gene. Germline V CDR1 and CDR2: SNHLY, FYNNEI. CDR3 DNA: TGTGCCAGCAGGAAACGGGCAGGGGGTGTCTACGAGCAGTACTTC. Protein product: CASRKRAGGVYEQYF.

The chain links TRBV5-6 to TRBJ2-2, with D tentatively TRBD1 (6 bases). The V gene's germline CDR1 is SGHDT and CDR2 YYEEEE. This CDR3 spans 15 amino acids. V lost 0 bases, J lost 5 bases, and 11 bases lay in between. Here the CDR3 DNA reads TGTGCCAGCAGCTTGGACAGGGAGTTGACCGGGGAGCTGTTTTTT. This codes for CASSLDRELTGELFF.

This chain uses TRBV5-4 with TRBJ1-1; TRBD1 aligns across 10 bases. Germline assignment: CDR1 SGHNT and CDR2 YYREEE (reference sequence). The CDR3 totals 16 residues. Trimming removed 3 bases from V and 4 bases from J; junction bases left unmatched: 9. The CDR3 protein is CASSSGQGFSSTEAFF. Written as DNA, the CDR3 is TGTGCCAGCAGCTCGGGACAGGGGTTCAGCAGCACTGAAGCTTTCTTT.

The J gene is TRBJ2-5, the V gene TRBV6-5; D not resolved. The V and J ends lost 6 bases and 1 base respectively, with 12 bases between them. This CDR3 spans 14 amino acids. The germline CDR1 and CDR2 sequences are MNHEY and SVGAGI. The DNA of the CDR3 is TGTGCCAGCAGGACGGGTCAACTCCAAGAGACCCAGTACTTC. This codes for CASRTGQLQETQYF.

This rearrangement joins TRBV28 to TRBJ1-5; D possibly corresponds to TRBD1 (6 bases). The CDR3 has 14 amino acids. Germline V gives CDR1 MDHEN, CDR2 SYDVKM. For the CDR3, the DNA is TGTGCGACTACCGTTGGGGGGGCTTGGCAGCCCCAGCATTTT. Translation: CATTVGGAWQPQHF.

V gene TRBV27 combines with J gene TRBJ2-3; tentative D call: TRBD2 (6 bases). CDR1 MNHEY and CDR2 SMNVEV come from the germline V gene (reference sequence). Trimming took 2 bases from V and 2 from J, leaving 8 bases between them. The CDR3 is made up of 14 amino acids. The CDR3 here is CASSLGGSTDTQYF. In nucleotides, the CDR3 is TGTGCCAGCAGTTTAGGGGGGTCCACAGATACGCAGTATTTT.

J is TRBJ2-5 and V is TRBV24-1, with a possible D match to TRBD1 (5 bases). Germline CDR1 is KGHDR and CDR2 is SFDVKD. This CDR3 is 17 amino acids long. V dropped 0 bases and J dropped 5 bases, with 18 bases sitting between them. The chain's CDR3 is CATSDLGGSRAGETQYF. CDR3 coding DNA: TGTGCCACCAGTGATTTGGGTGGCTCCAGGGCCGGTGAGACCCAGTACTTC.

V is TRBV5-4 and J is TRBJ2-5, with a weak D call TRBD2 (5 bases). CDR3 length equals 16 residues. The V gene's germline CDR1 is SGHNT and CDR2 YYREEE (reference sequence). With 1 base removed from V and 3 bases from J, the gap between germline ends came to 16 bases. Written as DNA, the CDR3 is TGTGCCAGCAGCTTGTCCCCTTTGGTCGGGAAAGAGACCCAGTACTTC. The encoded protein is CASSLSPLVGKETQYF.

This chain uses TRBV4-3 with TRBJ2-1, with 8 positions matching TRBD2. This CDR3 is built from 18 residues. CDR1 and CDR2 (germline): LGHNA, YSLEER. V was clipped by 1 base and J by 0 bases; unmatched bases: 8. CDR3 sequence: CASSQATTSGSSYNEQFF. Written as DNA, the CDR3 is TGCGCCAGCAGCCAAGCCACCACTAGCGGAAGCTCCTACAATGAGCAGTTCTTC.

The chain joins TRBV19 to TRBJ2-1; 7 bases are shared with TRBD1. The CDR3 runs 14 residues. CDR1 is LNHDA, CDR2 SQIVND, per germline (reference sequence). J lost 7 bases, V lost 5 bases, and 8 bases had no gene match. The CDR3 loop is CASSPVGRGNEQFF. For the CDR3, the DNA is TGTGCCAGTAGTCCCGTGGGCAGGGGGAATGAGCAGTTCTTC.

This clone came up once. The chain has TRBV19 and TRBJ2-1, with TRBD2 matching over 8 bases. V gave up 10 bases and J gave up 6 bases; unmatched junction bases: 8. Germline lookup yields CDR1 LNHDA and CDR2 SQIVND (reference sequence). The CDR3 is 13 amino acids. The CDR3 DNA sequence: TGTGCCACCAGGCCGGGAGGGGGCAATGAGCAGTTCTTC. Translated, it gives CATRPGGGNEQFF.

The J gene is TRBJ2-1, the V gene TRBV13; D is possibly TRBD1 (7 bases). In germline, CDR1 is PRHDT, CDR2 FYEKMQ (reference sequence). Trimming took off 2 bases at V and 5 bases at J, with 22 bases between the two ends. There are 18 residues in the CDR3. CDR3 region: CASSLYGQEGALNNEQFF. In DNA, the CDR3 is TGTGCCAGCAGCTTATACGGGCAGGAGGGGGCGTTGAACAATGAGCAGTTCTTC.

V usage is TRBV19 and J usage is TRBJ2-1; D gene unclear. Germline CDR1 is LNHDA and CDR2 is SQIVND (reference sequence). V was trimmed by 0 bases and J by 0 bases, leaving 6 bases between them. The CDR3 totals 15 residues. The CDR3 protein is CASSIDLGSYNEQFF. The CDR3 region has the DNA TGTGCCAGTAGTATAGATCTAGGCTCCTACAATGAGCAGTTCTTC. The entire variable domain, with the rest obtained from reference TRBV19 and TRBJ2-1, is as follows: DGGITQSPKYLFRKEGQNVTLSCEQNLNHDAMYWYRQDPGQGLRLIYYSQIVNDFQKGDIAEGYSVSREKKESFPLTVTSAQKNPTAFYLCASSIDLGSYNEQFFGPGTRLTVL.

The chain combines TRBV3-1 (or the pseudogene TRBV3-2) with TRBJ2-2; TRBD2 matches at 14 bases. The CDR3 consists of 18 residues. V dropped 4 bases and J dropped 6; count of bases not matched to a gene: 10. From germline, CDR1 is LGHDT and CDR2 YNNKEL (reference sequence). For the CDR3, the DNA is TGTGCCAGCAGCCCACCTACGGGACTAGCGGGAGACTCCGGGGAGCTGTTTTTT. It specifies CASSPPTGLAGDSGELFF.

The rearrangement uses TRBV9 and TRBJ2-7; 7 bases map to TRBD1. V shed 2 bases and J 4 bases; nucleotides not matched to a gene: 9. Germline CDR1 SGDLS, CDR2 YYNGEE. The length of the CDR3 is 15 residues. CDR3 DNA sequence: TGTGCCAGCAGCGTTACCGGGACAGCAAATTACGAGCAGTACTTC. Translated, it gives CASSVTGTANYEQYF.

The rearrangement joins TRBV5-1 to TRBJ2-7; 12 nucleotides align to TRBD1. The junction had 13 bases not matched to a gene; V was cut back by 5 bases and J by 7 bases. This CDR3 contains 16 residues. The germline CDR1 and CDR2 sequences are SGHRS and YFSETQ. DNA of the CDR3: TGCGCCAGCAGAGACCTACCGGGACAGGGGGCTCGGGAGCAGTACTTC. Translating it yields CASRDLPGQGAREQYF.

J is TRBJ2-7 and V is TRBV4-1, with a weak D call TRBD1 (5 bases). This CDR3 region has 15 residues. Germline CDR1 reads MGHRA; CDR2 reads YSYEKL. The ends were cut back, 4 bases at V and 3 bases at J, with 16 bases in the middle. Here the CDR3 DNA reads TGCGCCAGCAGCCTAGGACAAGCCCGATACTACGAGCAGTACTTC. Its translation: CASSLGQARYYEQYF.

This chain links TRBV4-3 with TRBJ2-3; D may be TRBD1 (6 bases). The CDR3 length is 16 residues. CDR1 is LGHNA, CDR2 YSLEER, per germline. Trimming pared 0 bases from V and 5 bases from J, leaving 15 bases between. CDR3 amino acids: CASSQEYARGGDTQYF. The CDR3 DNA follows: TGCGCCAGCAGCCAAGAATACGCCAGGGGTGGAGATACGCAGTATTTT.

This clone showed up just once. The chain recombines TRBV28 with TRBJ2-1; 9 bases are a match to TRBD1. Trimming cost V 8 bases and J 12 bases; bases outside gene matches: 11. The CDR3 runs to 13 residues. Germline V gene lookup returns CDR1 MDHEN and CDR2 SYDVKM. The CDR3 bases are TGTGCCAGCGCCTCACAGGGGGCCTACGGGCAGTTCTTC. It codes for CASASQGAYGQFF.